These 19 T cell receptor beta chains share one sample of origin, sequenced in a study of blood T cell repertoires in COVID-19. This table comes from immunoSEQ multiplex PCR, and its TCRdb copy is limited to in-frame clones, with some not included. Of about 140,000 clones listed, roughly 80% are singletons. Material for sequencing was PBMCs or T cells enriched from blood (not recorded which). The receptors were sampled from a woman younger than 30 who had been exposed to COVID-19.

This clone showed up just a few times. The chain combines TRBV12-3 or TRBV12-4 with TRBJ1-2; 7 bases map to TRBD1. Trimming at V came to 6 bases and at J to 0 bases, leaving 1 base not matched to a gene. The CDR3 is made up of 13 amino acids. The CDR3 here is CASSGTANYGYTF. The CDR3 DNA follows: TGTGCCAGCAGCGGGACAGCTAACTATGGCTACACCTTC.

The chain uses TRBV18 and TRBJ1-2, with D perhaps TRBD1 (5 bases). The CDR3 is 14 residues long. V shed 2 bases and J shed 5 bases, with 12 bases lying between them. In germline, CDR1 is KGHSH, CDR2 LQKENI. CDR3: CASSPTTVIYGYTF. CDR3 DNA: TGTGCCAGCTCACCAACGACAGTGATATATGGCTACACCTTC.

The J gene is TRBJ2-7, the V gene TRBV4-1, with 9 bases fitting TRBD2. CDR1 is MGHRA and CDR2 is YSYEKL in the germline V gene. The J segment lost 0 bases and the V segment lost 4 bases, leaving 4 bases of the junction unmatched. The CDR3 extends over 15 amino acids. The CDR3 spells CASSPTSGRSYEQYF. Written as DNA, the CDR3 is TGCGCCAGCAGCCCAACTAGCGGGCGCTCCTACGAGCAGTACTTC.

The V and J genes are TRBV4-1 and TRBJ1-5; D unresolved. The CDR3 consists of 16 residues. CDR1 is MGHRA, CDR2 YSYEKL, per germline. V was cut by 3 bases and J by 5 bases, with 17 bases left in between. The CDR3 DNA reads TGCGCCAGCAGCCAGCCTAGGCTCGGGGAGGATCAGCCCCAGCATTTT. This codes for CASSQPRLGEDQPQHF.

The J gene is TRBJ2-7, the V gene TRBV2, with 8 positions matching TRBD1. V dropped 6 bases and J dropped 2; count of bases not matched to a gene: 6. The germline V gene has CDR1 SNHLY and CDR2 FYNNEI. CDR3 length equals 14 residues. Here the CDR3 reads CASSEQGETYEQYF. In DNA form, the CDR3 reads TGTGCCAGCAGCGAACAGGGGGAAACCTACGAGCAGTACTTC.

The chain is built from TRBV2 and TRBJ2-7; D is perhaps TRBD1 (5 bases). Germline V gives CDR1 SNHLY, CDR2 FYNNEI. V lost 5 bases, J lost 1 base, and 6 bases lay in between. This CDR3 region has 12 residues. The CDR3 coding sequence is TGTGCCAGCAGTAGACAGTCCTACGAGCAGTACTTC. The encoded protein is CASSRQSYEQYF.

This clone was seen just once. The rearrangement joins TRBV27 to TRBJ1-6, with D possibly matching TRBD1 (6 bases). The CDR3 has 19 residues. V lost 4 bases, J lost 2 bases, and 21 bases lay in between. Per the germline V gene, CDR1 is MNHEY and CDR2 is SMNVEV (reference sequence). The CDR3 reads CASSSSGGGGRTYNSPLHF. In nucleotides, the CDR3 is TGTGCCAGCAGTTCCTCTGGGGGGGGCGGAAGGACCTATAATTCACCCCTCCACTTT.

The chain is built from TRBV5-4 and TRBJ2-7; 11 bases are a match to TRBD2. Germline values: CDR1 SGHNT, CDR2 YYREEE (reference sequence). CDR3 size: 19 residues. Losses at the gene ends were 0 bases for V and 0 bases for J; bases not matched to a gene: 11. CDR3 region: CASSLAVGSGRASSYEQYF. The CDR3 DNA follows: TGTGCCAGCAGCTTGGCCGTTGGTAGCGGGAGGGCAAGCTCCTACGAGCAGTACTTC.

V gene TRBV18 combines with J gene TRBJ2-5; no reliable D call. The CDR3 spans 13 residues. V gave up 0 bases and J gave up 4 bases, with 6 bases separating them. CDR1 KGHSH and CDR2 LQKENI come from the germline V gene. The CDR3 nucleotides are TGTGCCAGCTCACCACCCCTTTCAGAGACCCAGTACTTC. Translated: CASSPPLSETQYF.

The chain combines TRBV14 with TRBJ1-1, with D possibly matching TRBD1 (5 bases). Germline CDR1 and CDR2: SGHDN and FVKESK. The CDR3 spans 13 residues. With 7 bases removed from V and 4 bases from J, the gap between germline ends came to 13 bases. The CDR3 loop reads CASKRYQGTEAFF. CDR3 sequence (DNA): TGTGCCAGCAAGAGGTATCAGGGCACTGAAGCTTTCTTT.

There are a few counts of this clone. This sequence joins TRBV28 and TRBJ2-7, with D perhaps matching TRBD2 (6 bases). The CDR3 consists of 16 residues. Germline V gene data show CDR1 as MDHEN and CDR2 as SYDVKM. Trimming stripped 4 bases from V and 0 bases from J, with 16 bases between. The CDR3 DNA is TGTGCCAGCAGTTCGGCACGTAGCGGTAGCTCCTACGAGCAGTACTTC. It yields the protein CASSSARSGSSYEQYF.

The J gene is TRBJ2-3, the V gene TRBV5-4, with D perhaps TRBD1 (5 bases). Germline CDR1 SGHNT, CDR2 YYREEE (reference sequence). V was clipped by 4 bases and J by 5 bases, with 14 bases between them. The CDR3 is 14 amino acids. CDR3 DNA: TGTGCCAGCAGCGAGCGCCAGCAGGGAGATACGCAGTATTTT. This codes for CASSERQQGDTQYF. The whole variable domain, remainder taken from reference TRBV5-4 and TRBJ2-3, is ETGVTQSPTHLIKTRGQQVTLRCSSQSGHNTVSWYQQALGQGPQFIFQYYREEENGRGNFPPRFSGLQFPNYSSELNVNALELDDSALYLCASSERQQGDTQYFGPGTRLTVL.

The gene calls are TRBV12-3 or TRBV12-4 and TRBJ2-5; perhaps TRBD1 as D (6 bases). With 5 bases removed from V and 10 bases from J, the gap between germline ends came to 11 bases. This CDR3 has 11 residues. CDR3 sequence reads: CASSETGRQYF. The CDR3 bases are TGTGCCAGCAGTGAGACAGGTCGCCAGTACTTC.

This chain joins TRBV7-9 and TRBJ1-1, with D possibly TRBD1 on 5 matching bases. The CDR3 is 16 amino acids. The V end was cut by 1 base, the J end by 0 bases, with 12 bases between. Germline V gene sequence: CDR1 SEHNR, CDR2 FQNEAQ (reference sequence). The CDR3 reads CASSLDQGWVNTEAFF. The CDR3 DNA sequence: TGTGCCAGCAGCTTAGACCAGGGCTGGGTGAACACTGAAGCTTTCTTT.

This chain joins TRBV7-6 and TRBJ2-5; no clear D gene. Trimming stripped 2 bases from V and 1 base from J, with 8 bases between. The CDR3 contains 14 residues. The germline V gene encodes CDR1 SGHVS and CDR2 FNYEAQ. The CDR3 reads CASSLMAIQETQYF. The DNA for the CDR3 is TGTGCCAGCAGCTTAATGGCAATCCAAGAGACCCAGTACTTC.

The V call is TRBV18, the J call TRBJ2-1; D perhaps matches TRBD2 (5 bases). The germline gives CDR1 KGHSH, CDR2 LQKENI. Between the trimmed V and J ends, which lost 0 bases and 0 bases, there was a span of 12 bases. There are 17 residues in the CDR3. CDR3 nucleotides: TGTGCCAGCTCACCACCAAGCGGACTGAGCTCCTACAATGAGCAGTTCTTC. Translation: CASSPPSGLSSYNEQFF. The full variable domain, in which reference TRBV18 and TRBJ2-1 provide the parts outside the CDR3, is NAGVMQNPRHLVRRRGQEARLRCSPMKGHSHVYWYRQLPEEGLKFMVYLQKENIIDESGMPKERFSAEFPKEGPSILRIQQVVRGDSAAYFCASSPPSGLSSYNEQFFGPGTRLTVL.

The genes are TRBV12-3 or TRBV12-4 and TRBJ2-5; D uncertain. The CDR3 runs to 12 residues. V dropped 6 bases and J dropped 2 bases, with 7 bases sitting between them. CDR3 nucleotide sequence: TGTGCCAGCAGCCAACAGCAAGAGACCCAGTACTTC. Its protein product is CASSQQQETQYF.

The chain is built from TRBV7-9 and TRBJ2-7; D is perhaps TRBD2 (5 bases). The CDR3 runs to 15 residues. Deletions cut 7 bases from V and 2 bases from J, with 18 bases between. The V gene's germline CDR1 is SEHNR and CDR2 FQNEAQ (reference sequence). The CDR3 region is CASTQRASGTYEQYF. In DNA, the CDR3 is TGTGCCAGCACCCAACGAGCCAGCGGCACCTACGAGCAGTACTTC.

The chain joins TRBV4-1 to TRBJ2-7; unclear D gene. The V gene lost 1 base and the J gene lost 0 bases, with 10 bases spanning the gap. Germline CDR1 MGHRA, CDR2 YSYEKL. CDR3 length: 15 residues. CDR3 nucleotides: TGCGCCAGCAGCCAAGCTGGGCTGACCTCCTACGAGCAGTACTTC. Translating it yields CASSQAGLTSYEQYF.